Presented here are 8 T cell receptor beta chains from one specimen sequenced in a study of T cell repertoires in cytomegalovirus infection (dated by TCRdb to about 2019). The treatment or condition label of this sample denotes: in vitro stimulation with specific CMV peptide epitopes to enrich CMV-specific T cells. TCRdb lists the instrument as Illumina HiSeq 1500. TCRdb applied fastp at Q25 and MiXCR to the public reads, then kept only in-frame beta chains. Each entry is one CDR3 protein sequence, shown with its most common DNA and genes. For this sample there are about 220,000 distinct CDR3 sequences; 35% to 40% appear just once. Of the sample, around 64% is held by the ten largest clones. These receptors have no known antigen. The starting material was CD8+ T cells from cultured PBMCs, obtained from culture after CMV antigen stimulation. These receptors all come from a human donor in good health (CMV status not recorded). Some clones in this sample may be carry-over from other donors' samples.

The V call is TRBV7-9, the J call TRBJ1-1; D is perhaps TRBD1 (5 bases). Trimming took off 6 bases at V and 1 base at J, with 12 bases between the two ends. The CDR3 sequence is 14 residues long. Per the germline V gene, CDR1 is SEHNR and CDR2 is FQNEAQ (reference sequence). The CDR3 sequence is CASRRAGRNTEAFF. The CDR3 DNA follows: TGTGCCAGCAGACGTGCAGGGAGGAACACTGAAGCTTTCTTT.

The CDR3 spells CASLGPYNEQFF. CDR3 sequence (DNA): TGTGCCAGCCTTGGACCTTACAATGAGCAGTTCTTC. This chain links TRBV27 with TRBJ2-1; unclear D gene. V shed 8 bases and J shed 4 bases, with 9 bases lying between them. The germline CDR1 and CDR2 sequences are MNHEY and SMNVEV (reference sequence). The CDR3 has 12 residues.

The chain couples TRBV6-5 to TRBJ1-5; possibly TRBD1 for D (6 bases). The length of the CDR3 is 16 residues. Trimming stripped 5 bases from V and 0 bases from J, with 14 bases between. The V gene's germline CDR1 is MNHEY and CDR2 SVGAGI. CDR3 coding DNA: TGTGCCAGCAGTCCTGGACAGCCATTTAGCAATCAGCCCCAGCATTTT. It specifies CASSPGQPFSNQPQHF.

This rearrangement joins TRBV19 to TRBJ1-1; D gene ambiguous. The V gene lost 3 bases and the J gene lost 3 bases, with 8 bases spanning the gap. Germline V gives CDR1 LNHDA, CDR2 SQIVND (reference sequence). This CDR3 spans 13 amino acids. CDR3 coding DNA: TGTGCCAGTAGTATTTCCGTGTACACTGAAGCTTTCTTT. This translates into CASSISVYTEAFF.

The genes are TRBV7-3 and TRBJ2-5; 10 positions match TRBD2. The junction had 6 bases not matched to a gene; V was cut back by 4 bases and J by 4 bases. Germline CDR1 and CDR2: SGHTA and FQGTGA. This CDR3 is built from 15 residues. This CDR3 reads CASSWSGGGGETQYF. CDR3 coding DNA: TGTGCCAGCAGCTGGAGCGGGGGGGGGGGAGAGACCCAGTACTTC.

This clonotype appeared a few times. The CDR3 protein is CASSLGLGTYEQYF. In DNA, the CDR3 is TGTGCCAGCAGCTTAGGACTAGGGACCTACGAGCAGTACTTC. The chain carries TRBV11-2 and TRBJ2-7; a weak D match, TRBD2 (6 bases). Trimming took off 1 base at V and 2 bases at J, with 9 bases between the two ends. Germline V gene data show CDR1 as SGHAT and CDR2 as FQNNGV. This CDR3 comprises 14 residues.

The chain is built from TRBV27 and TRBJ2-2; no clear D. The CDR3 totals 15 residues. Germline V lookup: CDR1 MNHEY, CDR2 SMNVEV (reference sequence). With 3 bases removed from V and 0 bases from J, the gap between germline ends came to 8 bases. CDR3 nucleotides: TGTGCCAGCAGTTTGTTTAGCCCGAACACCGGGGAGCTGTTTTTT. Translation gives CASSLFSPNTGELFF.

This clonotype has only a few counts. The genes are TRBV7-9 and TRBJ2-1; 12 nucleotides match TRBD1. This CDR3 is 15 amino acids long. Germline CDR1 SEHNR, CDR2 FQNEAQ (reference sequence). Trimming at V came to 4 bases and at J to 8 bases, leaving 6 bases not matched to a gene. CDR3 sequence: CASSWDRGQVDEQFF. The CDR3 DNA reads as TGTGCCAGCAGCTGGGACAGGGGGCAGGTCGATGAGCAGTTCTTC.